Listed below are T cell receptor beta chains from one sample, sequenced in a study of Ad26.COV2.S vaccination and SARS-CoV-2 variants. Method: immunoSEQ multiplex PCR; TCRdb's copy keeps in-frame clones and lacks some. The sample yields around 450,000 clones, 90% seen once. This specimen consisted of peripheral blood, obtained in a trial of Ad26.COV2.S vaccine versus placebo. The receptors here all came from a person aged 18-60 years who received the Ad26.COV2.S COVID-19 vaccine or a placebo. Each CDR3 is given with its conserved first and last residue.

v_gene	j_gene	CDR3aa
TRBV25-1	TRBJ1-1	CASSVKGQGGPREAFF
TRBV12-5	TRBJ1-1	CASGLDELSLNTEAFF
TRBV4-2	TRBJ2-7	CASSQPGQGHEQYF
TRBV6-2/TRBV6-3	TRBJ2-3	CASSYGGRSTDTQYF
TRBV7-9	TRBJ1-4	CASSPRQGVKLFF
TRBV2	TRBJ2-1	CASRAGTGVGSYNEQFF
TRBV5-1	TRBJ2-5	CASSLDRGKETQYF
TRBV7-2	TRBJ2-1	CASSPGLQGFNEQFF
TRBV6-2/TRBV6-3	TRBJ2-3	CASSYSLASTDTQYF
TRBV28	TRBJ2-7	CASSSSGRYSYEQYF
TRBV5-6	TRBJ1-3	CASSPKGIYTIYF
TRBV3-1/TRBV3-2	TRBJ2-1	CASSPRIIQGDEQFF
TRBV19	TRBJ2-1	CASSGAGTSGNHEQFF
TRBV4-1	TRBJ2-2	CASSQDLTGELFF
TRBV28	TRBJ2-7	CASSPTRGQAYEQYF
TRBV19	TRBJ2-1	CASSSGLAGGLTGEQFF
TRBV28	TRBJ2-3	CASSKGTDTQYF
TRBV11-2	TRBJ2-7	CASSFSTGSLYEQYF
TRBV5-1	TRBJ2-1	CASSLGLAGPNEQFF
TRBV9	TRBJ1-5	CASSVGSRRRKDSPTRNQPQHF
TRBV7-9	TRBJ1-2	CASSFNGYGYTF
TRBV2	TRBJ2-7	CASRDKDRSSHEQYF
TRBV4-3	TRBJ2-2	CASSQGLAGEWDTGELFF
TRBV6-5	TRBJ1-1	CASRPRQGIYTEAFF
TRBV6-5	TRBJ2-1	CASSYRTYNEQFF
TRBV12-3/TRBV12-4	TRBJ2-1	CASSLGAYNEQFF
TRBV4-3	TRBJ2-2	CASSQESGRANTGELFF
TRBV18	TRBJ1-3	CASLGGGSGNTIYF
TRBV6-2/TRBV6-3	TRBJ2-2	CASSYRDLTGELFF
TRBV9	TRBJ2-2	CASSSIQGAHTGELFF
TRBV19	TRBJ1-4	CASRGHGGEKLFF
TRBV7-9	TRBJ1-4	CASSGTGLTLVFF
TRBV7-2	TRBJ2-7	CASSLYYEQYF
TRBV9	TRBJ2-5	CASSVAGQHGGTQYF
TRBV9	TRBJ2-5	CASSVEAGGSETQYF
TRBV5-6	TRBJ2-3	CASRSGTSGLGFTDTQYF
TRBV6-4	TRBJ2-3	CASSDVPAGGQDTQYF
TRBV13	TRBJ2-7	CASSSAGTVYEQYF
TRBV11-2	TRBJ2-7	CASTRGVDPSSYEQYF
TRBV12-3/TRBV12-4	TRBJ2-7	CASSLAGTTEQYF
TRBV7-2	TRBJ2-7	CASSPPASGSAEQYF
TRBV6-6	TRBJ1-6	CASSHRSDSPLHF
TRBV30	TRBJ1-2	CAWSVGGAHYGYTF
TRBV7-2	TRBJ2-2	CASSLAGVFRELFF
TRBV4-1	TRBJ2-1	CASSQVAGGPVYEQFF
TRBV5-6	TRBJ2-7	CASSLDWGGQYF
TRBV12-5	TRBJ2-1	CASGLVRDSGRYSYNEQFF